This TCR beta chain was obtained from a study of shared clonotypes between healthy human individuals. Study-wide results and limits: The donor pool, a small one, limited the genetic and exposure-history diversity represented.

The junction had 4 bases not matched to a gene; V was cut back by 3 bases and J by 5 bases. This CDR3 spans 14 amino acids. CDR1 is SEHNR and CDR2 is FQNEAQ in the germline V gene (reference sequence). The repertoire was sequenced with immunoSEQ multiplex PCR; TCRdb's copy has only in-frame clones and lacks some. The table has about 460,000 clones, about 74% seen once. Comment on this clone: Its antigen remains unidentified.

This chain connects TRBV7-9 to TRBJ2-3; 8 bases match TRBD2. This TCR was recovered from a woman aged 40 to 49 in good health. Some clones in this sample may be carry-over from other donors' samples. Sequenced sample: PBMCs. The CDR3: CASSFGTSGDTQYF. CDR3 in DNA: TGTGCCAGCAGCTTTGGTACTAGCGGAGATACGCAGTATTTT.